Sequencing of this T cell receptor (beta chain) was carried out in a study of CD8 T cell repertoires and HIV-1 epitope variants. Study background: Epitopes were three Gag families plus Nef HW9 and YT9. An uncultured baseline aliquot held 1M T cells.

The V gene lost 4 bases and the J gene lost 2 bases, with 16 bases spanning the gap. There are 16 residues in the CDR3. The germline CDR1 and CDR2 sequences are SGHRS and YFSETQ. The method was immunoSEQ multiplex PCR; TCRdb's version includes in-frame clones alone and lacks a portion of them. The repertoire holds some 87,000 clones, with approximately 70% as singletons. Findings of the study overall: About five clonotypes recognized Nef KF9, one HW9, none TAALDMSHF.

A remark on this clone: Its target is unknown.

The sample taken for sequencing was uncultured baseline CD8+ T cells from peripheral blood mononuclear cells (PBMCs). This receptor was identified in a male donor with HIV. The chain is built from TRBV5-1 and TRBJ1-3, with D maybe TRBD1 (5 bases). DNA for the CDR3: TGCGCCAGCAGCGAGGGGTTAGGTCTTCCTGGAAACACCATATATTTT. This sequence encodes CASSEGLGLPGNTIYF.